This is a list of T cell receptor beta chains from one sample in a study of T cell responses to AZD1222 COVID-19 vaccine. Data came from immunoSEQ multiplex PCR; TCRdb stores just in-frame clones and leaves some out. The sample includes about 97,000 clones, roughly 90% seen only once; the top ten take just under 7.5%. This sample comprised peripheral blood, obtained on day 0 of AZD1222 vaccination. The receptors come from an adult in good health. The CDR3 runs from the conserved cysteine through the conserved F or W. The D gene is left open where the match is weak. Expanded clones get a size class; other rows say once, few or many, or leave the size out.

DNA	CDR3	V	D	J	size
TGTGCCAGCAGCTTCGGGGACAGGGATTTTCAGCCCCAGCATTTT	CASSFGDRDFQPQHF	TRBV5-8	TRBD1	TRBJ1-5	once
TGTGCCAGCAGTGCCACGATGGGGGAGACCCAGTACTTC	CASSATMGETQYF	TRBV6-4	-	TRBJ2-5	-
TGTGCCACCAGTGATCGAGGCGCCCGATCCACCGGGGAGCTGTTTTTT	CATSDRGARSTGELFF	TRBV24-1	-	TRBJ2-2	-
TGTGCCAGCACGCGGAAGCGTGGCGCCACCGGGGAGCTGTTTTTT	CASTRKRGATGELFF	TRBV5-4	-	TRBJ2-2	-
TGCAGTGCTAGTATCTTGGGCACAGATACGCAGTATTTT	CSASILGTDTQYF	TRBV20-1	-	TRBJ2-3	-
TGTGCCAGCAGCGCACCGGGTCCCGGGCGCTACGAGCAGTACTTC	CASSAPGPGRYEQYF	TRBV9	-	TRBJ2-7	-
TGTGCCAGCAGCTTGGAGGGTTGGAACACCATATATTTT	CASSLEGWNTIYF	TRBV5-4	-	TRBJ1-3	-
TGCGCCAGCCGGCGGGAGGGAACCTACGAGCAGTACTTC	CASRREGTYEQYF	TRBV5-1	TRBD2	TRBJ2-7	-
TGTGCCAGCAGTTCAGGGGGGTCAGGAAACACTGAAGCTTTCTTT	CASSSGGSGNTEAFF	TRBV28	TRBD1	TRBJ1-1	-
TGTGCCAGCAGCCAACGACAGGGGGGAGACACCGGGGAGCTGTTTTTT	CASSQRQGGDTGELFF	TRBV6-2/TRBV6-3	TRBD1	TRBJ2-2	-
TGTGCCAGCAGTGTAGCGGGGGGTCCCACCGGGGAGCTGTTTTTT	CASSVAGGPTGELFF	TRBV25-1	TRBD2	TRBJ2-2	-
TGTGCCAGCAGCTTTGGGGGGAACACTGAAGCTTTCTTT	CASSFGGNTEAFF	TRBV7-9	-	TRBJ1-1	-
TGTGCCAGCAGTTCGGGACAGATCCAAGAGACCCAGTACTTC	CASSSGQIQETQYF	TRBV27	TRBD1	TRBJ2-5	-
TGTGCCAGCAGCCCCCTCCCTGGGGCCAACGTCCTGACTTTC	CASSPLPGANVLTF	TRBV3-1/TRBV3-2	-	TRBJ2-6	-
TGTGCCAGCAGTTACTCCGGGACGGGTTCCTACGAGCAGTACTTC	CASSYSGTGSYEQYF	TRBV6-5	-	TRBJ2-7	-
TGCGCCAGCAGCTTGGCATCCAGTACCTACAATGAGCAGTTCTTC	CASSLASSTYNEQFF	TRBV5-1	-	TRBJ2-1	-
TGTGCCAGCTCTAAAATTAGCGGGAGTGGGTACGAGCAGTACTTC	CASSKISGSGYEQYF	TRBV18	TRBD2	TRBJ2-7	-
TGTGCCAGCAGCTGGGGACTAGCGTCCAATGAGCAGTTCTTC	CASSWGLASNEQFF	TRBV7-2	TRBD2	TRBJ2-1	-
TGTGCCAGCAGCTTGAGCGGGACAGGGGGCAGCTATGGCTACACCTTC	CASSLSGTGGSYGYTF	TRBV5-8	TRBD1	TRBJ1-2	-
TGTGCCAGCAGTCACACATTCGGGACAGGGAATTCACCCCTCCACTTT	CASSHTFGTGNSPLHF	TRBV28	TRBD1	TRBJ1-6	-
TGCGCCAGCAGCTTGCAGGGTGTGAGCAATCAGCCCCAGCATTTT	CASSLQGVSNQPQHF	TRBV5-1	-	TRBJ1-5	-
TGCGCCAGCAGCCAAGATTGGGTGGGCCAGCCCCAGCATTTT	CASSQDWVGQPQHF	TRBV4-3	-	TRBJ1-5	-
TGTGCCAGTAACCGACCCCGGGACCCATCGTGCGAGCAGTACTTC	CASNRPRDPSCEQYF	TRBV19	-	TRBJ2-7	-